The 4 T cell receptor beta chains reported below all come from one sample, sequenced in a study of shared clonotypes between healthy human individuals. Repertoires were generated with immunoSEQ multiplex PCR, while TCRdb's copy carries only in-frame clones and drops some. This table holds 230,000 or so clones, about 65% found once. The sequenced material came from memory CD4+ T cells sorted from blood. Described subset: CD45RA-negative fraction. The receptor source for this set is a man under 40 in good health.

The sample holds a few counts of this clone. J is TRBJ2-5 and V is TRBV19; 12 bases align to TRBD2. The CDR3 has 16 residues. Germline V gives CDR1 LNHDA, CDR2 SQIVND (reference sequence). J gave up 5 bases and V 6 bases, and 10 bases lay outside the gene matches. The CDR3 DNA follows: TGTGCCAGTAGAGAATCGGGACTAGCGGGCCGTGAGACCCAGTACTTC. Translation gives CASRESGLAGRETQYF.

This chain links TRBV5-6 with TRBJ2-7; D is uncertain. Trimming took 1 base from V and 0 from J, leaving 11 bases between them. The CDR3 has 15 residues. Germline CDR1 reads SGHDT; CDR2 reads YYEEEE. The CDR3 sequence: CASSLRTSGSYEQYF. CDR3 DNA: TGTGCCAGCAGCTTGCGGACCTCGGGCTCCTACGAGCAGTACTTC.

The chain carries TRBV19 and TRBJ1-1; D perhaps matches TRBD1 (6 bases). V shed 8 bases and J shed 1 base, with 14 bases lying between them. From germline, CDR1 is LNHDA and CDR2 SQIVND (reference sequence). This CDR3 has 14 residues. The CDR3 DNA sequence: TGTGCCAGTGGGGGGGGCAGGTGGAACACTGAAGCTTTCTTT. This encodes CASGGGRWNTEAFF.

In this sample, this clone turned up once. The CDR3 reads CASTTEGETQYF. Here the CDR3 DNA reads TGTGCCAGCACCACGGAAGGAGAGACCCAGTACTTC. The chain has TRBV28 and TRBJ2-5; no firm D call. Trimming stripped 7 bases from V and 4 bases from J, with 10 bases between. The CDR3 covers 12 residues. Germline loops: CDR1 MDHEN, CDR2 SYDVKM.